Sequencing of this T cell receptor beta chain was carried out in a study of T cells after yellow fever vaccination. Turning to the study itself: Fractions containing few cells were prepared with SMART-Seq v4 Ultra Low Input. Regarding the study as a whole: Abundant contaminating clonotypes from the bulk population could appear in FACS-sorted repertoires. Boosting was followed by the reappearance of most primary-vaccination clones (about 96% CD4, around 86% CD8).

This clonotype showed up just a few times. Its specificity is not known. TCRdb redid the calling of the 5' RACE reads with MiXCR, one entry per CDR3 protein. Of fewer than 350,000 distinct CDR3 sequences detected, over 8% appear once; the ten largest clones hold over 15%. This CDR3 is built from 15 residues. Germline V gene lookup returns CDR1 SGHDN and CDR2 FVKESK. After removal of 1 base from V and 7 bases from J, the junction contained 7 bases not matched to a gene. The input for sequencing was PBMCs, taken on the day of the first yellow fever vaccination. The rearrangement links TRBV14 to TRBJ1-1, with TRBD1 matching 9 bases. The sequence was collected from a man younger than 30 who received the YFV17D yellow fever vaccine. CDR3 nucleotide sequence: TGTGCCAGCAGCCAAGTGCTAACAGGGGGCTATGAAGCTTTCTTT. Its translation: CASSQVLTGGYEAFF. The full variable domain, rest sourced from reference TRBV14 and TRBJ1-1, is EAGVTQFPSHSVIEKGQTVTLRCDPISGHDNLYWYRRVMGKEIKFLLHFVKESKQDESGMPNNRFLAERTGGTYSTLKVQPAELEDSGVYFCASSQVLTGGYEAFFGQGTRLTVV.